These 25 T cell receptor beta chains were sequenced from one sample in a study of T cells in Graves' hyperthyroidism and ophthalmopathy. TCR beta CDR3 sequences were amplified from RNA transcripts. In the first-round RT-PCR of the TCR CDR3, the HTBI primer set was used. One entry per CDR3 protein results from TCRdb running MiXCR on the multiplex PCR reads. This sample has about 150,000 distinct CDR3 sequences; roughly 23% occur once, and the top ten carry 60% to 80%. Sequenced input: blood. The receptors were gathered from a woman in her fifties or sixties with Graves' hyperthyroidism that later progressed to Graves' ophthalmopathy.

The table lists this clonotype with many counts. The CDR3 DNA follows: TGTGCCAGCAGCCTTGGTAGACTAGCGGGAGCACCAACTGAGACCCAGTACTTC. Translated, it gives CASSLGRLAGAPTETQYF. The V call is TRBV11-2, the J call TRBJ2-5, with 12 bases that match TRBD2. The junction had 15 bases not matched to a gene; V was cut back by 5 bases and J by 5 bases. Germline loops: CDR1 SGHAT, CDR2 FQNNGV. The CDR3 runs to 18 residues.

This clonotype was seen ten or more times. This chain uses TRBV3-1 with TRBJ2-3, with 8 bases lining up with TRBD1. V was pared by 3 bases and J by 2 bases, with 4 bases of the junction left unmatched. The CDR3 extends over 15 amino acids. Germline V gives CDR1 LGHDT, CDR2 YNNKEL (reference sequence). The CDR3 region has the DNA TGTGCCAGCAGCCACGGGACAGGAGACACAGATACGCAGTATTTT. Amino acids: CASSHGTGDTDTQYF.

This clonotype was found a few times. The V and J genes are TRBV7-6 and TRBJ2-3; 16 bases match TRBD2. This CDR3 comprises 16 residues. Trimming removed 5 bases from V and 4 bases from J; junction bases left unmatched: 3. Germline lookup yields CDR1 SGHVS and CDR2 FNYEAQ. In nucleotides, the CDR3 is TGTGCCAGCAGCACGGGACTAGCGGGAGGGGCAGATACGCAGTATTTT. Protein product: CASSTGLAGGADTQYF.

This chain uses TRBV10-3 with TRBJ2-5; TRBD1 matches 10 bases. Germline trimming cut 6 bases from V and 4 bases from J; bases unmatched to any gene: 5. The CDR3 extends over 14 amino acids. CDR1 is ENHRY, CDR2 SYGVKD, per germline. CDR3 bases: TGTGCCATCAGAAAGGGACAGGGGCTAGAGACCCAGTACTTC. Residues: CAIRKGQGLETQYF.

This clonotype was counted ten times or more. The V call is TRBV11-2, the J call TRBJ2-6; perhaps TRBD1 as D (6 bases). V dropped 0 bases and J dropped 13 bases, with 16 bases sitting between them. The CDR3 length is 15 residues. The germline gives CDR1 SGHAT, CDR2 FQNNGV. The CDR3 loop is CASSLDSAQGRVLTF. The CDR3 bases are TGTGCCAGCAGCTTAGATTCGGCACAGGGTAGGGTCCTGACTTTC.

This clonotype was counted many times. CDR3 region: CASSESGLETQYF. The CDR3, as DNA: TGTGCCAGCAGTGAGTCGGGGCTGGAGACCCAGTACTTC. The V and J genes are TRBV2 and TRBJ2-5, with D perhaps matching TRBD1 or TRBD2 (5 bases each). V dropped 3 bases and J dropped 5 bases, with 10 bases sitting between them. Germline CDR1 reads SNHLY; CDR2 reads FYNNEI. There are 13 residues in the CDR3.

A few counts support this clonotype. This chain uses TRBV24-1 with TRBJ2-1, with 13 nucleotides matching TRBD2. Germline lookup yields CDR1 KGHDR and CDR2 SFDVKD. With V trimmed by 1 base and J by 4 bases, 15 bases remained unmatched. This CDR3 contains 21 residues. As DNA, the CDR3 is TGTGCCACCAGTGATTTAGGGACTAGCGGGAACTCCCTGAGGGGTTACAATGAGCAGTTCTTC. Its protein product is CATSDLGTSGNSLRGYNEQFF.

About this clonotype: It may be a read error: a sequence one base away is much more abundant. The chain links TRBV27 to TRBJ2-1; 8 bases agree with TRBD2. This CDR3 contains 14 residues. Germline V gene lookup returns CDR1 MNHEY and CDR2 SMNVEV (reference sequence). V gave up 8 bases and J gave up 5 bases; unmatched junction bases: 8. DNA of the CDR3: TGTGCCAGCCGCCTAGCGGGCCCCCACAATGAGCAGTTCTTC. Protein product: CASRLAGPHNEQFF.

Concerning this clonotype itself: This may be a read error, as it is one base from a much larger clone. This chain links TRBV5-1 with TRBJ1-4; 7 positions match TRBD1. Germline CDR1 is SGHRS and CDR2 is YFSETQ. CDR3 length: 16 residues. V trimming: 4 bases; J trimming: 0 bases; junction bases outside the gene matches: 6. CDR3 residues: CASSLVGQATNEKLFF. For the CDR3, the DNA is TGCGCCAGCAGCCTAGTCGGACAGGCAACTAATGAAAAACTGTTTTTT.

V usage is TRBV20-1 and J usage is TRBJ2-5; 8 bases map to TRBD2. The CDR3 totals 13 residues. Germline CDR1 reads DFQATT; CDR2 reads SNEGSKA (reference sequence). Unmatched junction bases numbered 4, after V lost 5 bases and J lost 2 bases. CDR3: CSALSGAQETQYF. In nucleotides, the CDR3 is TGCAGTGCTCTTAGCGGGGCGCAAGAGACCCAGTACTTC.

This clonotype was counted ten times or more. The chain joins TRBV19 to TRBJ1-2, with 8 nucleotides matching TRBD1. The CDR3 sequence is 16 residues long. J gave up 4 bases and V 6 bases, and 13 bases lay outside the gene matches. Germline CDR1 and CDR2: LNHDA and SQIVND (reference sequence). The CDR3 DNA is TGTGCCAGTAGAGCACGGGACAGGATGATCTCCTATGGCTACACCTTC. Its translation is CASRARDRMISYGYTF.

A few counts support this clonotype. The chain employs TRBV3-1 and TRBJ2-7; a weak D match, TRBD1 (6 bases). Germline values: CDR1 LGHDT, CDR2 YNNKEL (reference sequence). There are 14 residues in the CDR3. The germline V and J ends were trimmed by 0 bases and 3 bases, with 9 bases remaining between them. The CDR3 protein is CASSQDLGGYEQYF. DNA of the CDR3: TGTGCCAGCAGCCAAGATTTAGGGGGCTACGAGCAGTACTTC.

At least ten counts were recorded for this clonotype. The chain couples TRBV5-5 to TRBJ2-3; TRBD2 agrees at 9 bases. The germline CDR1 and CDR2 sequences are SGHKS and YYEKEE (reference sequence). The ends lost 4 bases at V and 2 bases at J; junction bases unmatched: 11. The CDR3 covers 17 residues. CDR3 in DNA: TGTGCCAGCAGCCAACGACAGACTAGCGGTACCACAGATACGCAGTATTTT. Encoded protein: CASSQRQTSGTTDTQYF. Full variable domain (outside the CDR3, taken from reference TRBV5-5 and TRBJ2-3): DAGVTQSPTHLIKTRGQQVTLRCSPISGHKSVSWYQQVLGQGPQFIFQYYEKEERGRGNFPDRFSARQFPNYSSELNVNALLLGDSALYLCASSQRQTSGTTDTQYFGPGTRLTVL.

This clonotype showed up many times. The chain couples TRBV20-1 to TRBJ1-2, with TRBD1 as a possible D gene (6 bases). The CDR3 runs 14 residues. In germline, CDR1 is DFQATT, CDR2 SNEGSKA (reference sequence). V lost 6 bases and J 0 bases, leaving 14 bases between the germline ends. CDR3 sequence (DNA): TGCAGTGCCGAGGGACACCTCACTAACTATGGCTACACCTTC. This translates into CSAEGHLTNYGYTF.

At least ten counts were recorded for this clonotype. CDR3 nucleotide sequence: TGTGCCAGCAGTCCGAGCCAGGTTATGAGCTATGGCTACACCTTC. Its translation: CASSPSQVMSYGYTF. The chain has TRBV27 and TRBJ1-2, with D unclear. Germline V CDR1 and CDR2: MNHEY, SMNVEV (reference sequence). Trimming cost V 5 bases and J 4 bases, with 17 bases left between them. The CDR3 is 15 residues long.

In its sample, this clonotype was seen many times. This chain joins TRBV28 and TRBJ1-1; 8 positions match TRBD1. CDR3 length: 15 amino acids. CDR1 is MDHEN, CDR2 SYDVKM, per germline. Germline trimming cut 4 bases from V and 7 bases from J; bases unmatched to any gene: 11. CDR3 in amino acids: CASSSPSGGAGEAFF. The CDR3 DNA reads TGTGCCAGCAGTTCCCCATCAGGGGGCGCGGGTGAAGCTTTCTTT.

This clonotype was recorded many times. The rearrangement joins TRBV20-1 to TRBJ2-7; D gene unclear. Between the trimmed V and J ends, which lost 6 bases and 8 bases, there was a span of 14 bases. The CDR3 spans 11 residues. Per germline, CDR1 DFQATT and CDR2 SNEGSKA (reference sequence). CDR3 bases: TGCAGTGCCCAAAAAGTAGATAAGCAGTACTTC. Protein product: CSAQKVDKQYF.

This rearrangement joins TRBV15 to TRBJ2-6; possibly TRBD2 for D (6 bases). The CDR3 has 16 amino acids. Germline lookup yields CDR1 LNHNV and CDR2 YYDKDF (reference sequence). V lost 5 bases and J lost 1, with 12 bases in between. This chain's CDR3 is CATSVWEASGANVLTF. The CDR3 nucleotides read TGTGCCACCAGCGTGTGGGAGGCATCTGGGGCCAACGTCCTGACTTTC.

This clonotype was found many times. The chain joins TRBV28 to TRBJ1-1, with a weak D call TRBD1 (5 bases). V lost 2 bases to trimming and J lost 2 bases, with 9 bases between them. Germline V gene sequence: CDR1 MDHEN, CDR2 SYDVKM. This CDR3 has 14 amino acids. The CDR3 loop reads CASSLRQKNTEAFF. The DNA for the CDR3 is TGTGCCAGCAGTTTAAGACAGAAAAACACTGAAGCTTTCTTT.

This clonotype was counted a few times. The genes are TRBV19 and TRBJ2-5; 8 bases are a match to TRBD1. Germline V CDR1 and CDR2: LNHDA, SQIVND (reference sequence). V was clipped by 6 bases and J by 3 bases; unmatched bases: 9. This CDR3 comprises 15 residues. The CDR3 DNA reads as TGTGCCAGTAGCATAACGGACAGGGAGAAAGAGACCCAGTACTTC. Residues: CASSITDREKETQYF.

This clonotype was detected ten times or more. The chain is built from TRBV3-1 and TRBJ2-5; possibly TRBD1 for D (5 bases). V lost 1 base and J 5 bases, leaving 14 bases between the germline ends. The CDR3 contains 15 residues. In germline, CDR1 is LGHDT, CDR2 YNNKEL (reference sequence). This chain's CDR3 is CASSQAQGLPETQYF. For the CDR3, the DNA is TGTGCCAGCAGCCAAGCCCAGGGATTGCCGGAGACCCAGTACTTC.

This clonotype occurred many times. The J gene is TRBJ1-1, the V gene TRBV20-1; the D is unclear. V was cut by 2 bases and J by 1 base, with 5 bases left in between. This CDR3 has 12 residues. Germline CDR1 DFQATT, CDR2 SNEGSKA (reference sequence). The CDR3 loop reads CSARFQNTEAFF. CDR3 DNA: TGCAGTGCTAGATTTCAGAACACTGAAGCTTTCTTT.

This clonotype was observed at least ten times. The rearrangement uses TRBV28 and TRBJ2-7; D ambiguous. Germline V CDR1 and CDR2: MDHEN, SYDVKM. CDR3 length: 13 amino acids. The ends were cut back, 6 bases at V and 0 bases at J, with 9 bases in the middle. CDR3 sequence reads: CASSSSSSYEQYF. The CDR3 nucleotides are TGTGCCAGCAGCTCGTCGAGCTCCTACGAGCAGTACTTC.

This clonotype has more than one count but fewer than ten. J is TRBJ1-2 and V is TRBV11-2; D not resolved. The CDR3 totals 13 residues. The germline gives CDR1 SGHAT, CDR2 FQNNGV. Trimming removed 3 bases from V and 2 bases from J, with 7 bases in between. The chain's CDR3 is CASSLDANYGYTF. DNA for the CDR3: TGTGCCAGCAGCTTGGACGCGAACTATGGCTACACCTTC.

This clonotype was counted at least ten times. A much bigger clone sits one base away, suggesting this may be a read error. The V and J genes are TRBV2 and TRBJ1-1, with D possibly matching TRBD1 (5 bases). The V end lost 9 bases, the J end lost 6 bases, and 20 bases lay between the germline ends. CDR3 length: 14 amino acids. CDR1 and CDR2 from the germline V gene are SNHLY and FYNNEI. As DNA, the CDR3 is TGTGCCAGAAACAAGGGACGGATGGAGGCTGAAGCTTTCTTT. It codes for CARNKGRMEAEAFF.